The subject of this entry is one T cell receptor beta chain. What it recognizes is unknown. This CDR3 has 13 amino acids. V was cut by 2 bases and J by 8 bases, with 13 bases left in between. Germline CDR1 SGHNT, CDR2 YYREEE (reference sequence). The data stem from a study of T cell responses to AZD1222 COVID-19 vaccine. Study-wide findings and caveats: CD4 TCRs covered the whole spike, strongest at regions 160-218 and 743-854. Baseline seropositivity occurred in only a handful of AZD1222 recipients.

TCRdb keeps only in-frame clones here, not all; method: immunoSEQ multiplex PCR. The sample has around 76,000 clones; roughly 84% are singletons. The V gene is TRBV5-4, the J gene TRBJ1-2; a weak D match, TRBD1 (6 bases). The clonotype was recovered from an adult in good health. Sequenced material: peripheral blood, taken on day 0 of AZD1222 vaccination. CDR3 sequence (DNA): TGTGCCAGCAGCTTTAACAGGGATGGCGGCTACACCTTC. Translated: CASSFNRDGGYTF.